The 9 T cell receptor beta chains below were found in one sample sequenced in a study of shared clonotypes between healthy human individuals. Libraries were prepared by immunoSEQ multiplex PCR; TCRdb keeps only in-frame clonotypes and omits some of them. The sample shows approximately 1,000,000 clones, approximately 80% of them seen only once. What was sequenced was memory CD4+ T cells from PBMCs. The sample's subset: CD45RA-negative fraction. All receptors come from a man younger than 35 in good health. Some clones in this sample may be carry-over from other donors' samples.

In nucleotides, the CDR3 is TGTGCCAGCAGCAGGGAAGGTGCCTACAATGAGCAGTTCTTC. It codes for CASSREGAYNEQFF. V gene TRBV2 combines with J gene TRBJ2-1; D may be TRBD1 (5 bases). V lost 6 bases and J 2 bases, leaving 11 bases between the germline ends. This CDR3 region has 14 residues. The germline V gene has CDR1 SNHLY and CDR2 FYNNEI.

This chain connects TRBV18 to TRBJ1-2; D is ambiguous. The CDR3 has 15 residues. Trimming left V 3 bases short and J 4 bases short, with 15 bases between. Germline V CDR1 and CDR2: KGHSH, LQKENI. The CDR3 sequence: CASSPAVGQFYGYTF. The CDR3 region has the DNA TGTGCCAGCTCACCCGCCGTAGGGCAGTTCTATGGCTACACCTTC.

The chain recombines TRBV2 with TRBJ2-1; no firm D call. V was cut by 1 base and J by 9 bases, with 13 bases left in between. Germline CDR1 SNHLY, CDR2 FYNNEI. The CDR3 is made up of 14 amino acids. CDR3 nucleotides: TGTGCCAGCAGTGAAGGGTTTCGCCTCGCTGAGCAGTTCTTC. The encoded protein is CASSEGFRLAEQFF.

V gene TRBV2 combines with J gene TRBJ2-7, with TRBD1 matching 11 bases. Germline CDR1 reads SNHLY; CDR2 reads FYNNEI. This CDR3 is built from 14 residues. V was clipped by 8 bases and J by 6 bases; unmatched bases: 9. CDR3 coding DNA: TGTGCCAGCCAAAAGGACAGGGGGCTCGCCGAGCAGTACTTC. Its protein product is CASQKDRGLAEQYF.

V usage is TRBV6-1 and J usage is TRBJ1-1; TRBD1 might be the D (5 bases). The CDR3 length is 12 residues. V lost 4 bases and J 7 bases, leaving 10 bases between the germline ends. The V gene's germline CDR1 is MNHNS and CDR2 SASEGT. The CDR3 loop reads CASSAGFNEAFF. The CDR3 nucleotides read TGTGCCAGCAGTGCAGGGTTTAATGAAGCTTTCTTT.

V and J are TRBV28 and TRBJ1-5, with D possibly being TRBD1 (5 bases). V shed 7 bases and J shed 5 bases, with 21 bases lying between them. Per germline, CDR1 MDHEN and CDR2 SYDVKM. This CDR3 contains 16 residues. The CDR3 region is CASTFPGQVGDQPQHF. As DNA, the CDR3 is TGTGCCAGCACCTTCCCAGGGCAGGTGGGCGATCAGCCCCAGCATTTT.

This clone was found a few times. This sequence joins TRBV7-2 and TRBJ2-1; D unclear. The germline gives CDR1 SGHTA, CDR2 FQGNSA. Trimming removed 4 bases at V and 0 bases at J, with 10 bases between. CDR3 length equals 15 residues. This chain's CDR3 is CASSSSLGSYNEQFF. The CDR3 bases are TGTGCCAGCAGCTCGAGTTTGGGCTCCTACAATGAGCAGTTCTTC.

The chain combines TRBV29-1 with TRBJ2-3, with TRBD1 matching over 9 bases. J gave up 6 bases and V 6 bases, and 10 bases lay outside the gene matches. This CDR3 contains 14 residues. Germline values: CDR1 SQVTM, CDR2 ANQGSEA. The CDR3 bases are TGCAGCGTCAGCGCGACAGGGGGGTCGGATACGCAGTATTTT. Amino acids: CSVSATGGSDTQYF.

This clone has a single count. The chain joins TRBV7-9 to TRBJ1-1; TRBD1 aligns across 8 bases. V lost 5 bases, J lost 6 bases, and 11 bases stayed unmatched. Germline CDR1 is SEHNR and CDR2 is FQNEAQ (reference sequence). This CDR3 spans 15 amino acids. This CDR3 is CASSAQGASGAEAFF. CDR3 nucleotide sequence: TGTGCCAGCAGCGCCCAGGGGGCTAGTGGAGCTGAAGCTTTCTTT. The full variable domain, with the rest looked up from reference TRBV7-9 and TRBJ1-1, is DTGVSQNPRHKITKRGQNVTFRCDPISEHNRLYWYRQTLGQGPEFLTYFQNEAQLEKSRLLSDRFSAERPKGSFSTLEIQRTEQGDSAMYLCASSAQGASGAEAFFGQGTRLTVV.